The entry that follows covers one TCR beta chain sequence. The source of the sample is a study of blood T cell repertoires in COVID-19. Assay: immunoSEQ multiplex PCR; the TCRdb copy retains only in-frame clones and omits some. The sample shows over 110,000 clones, about 91% of them seen only once. Germline CDR1 DFQATT, CDR2 SNEGSKA (reference sequence). The J segment lost 4 bases and the V segment lost 3 bases, leaving 11 bases of the junction unmatched. The CDR3 consists of 15 residues. The material sequenced was peripheral blood. The TCR comes from a human donor in a cohort sampled during active COVID-19. This chain uses TRBV20-1 with TRBJ1-2; 7 bases are a match to TRBD1. CDR3 sequence reads: CSASTIQGGSYGYTF. The CDR3 region has the DNA TGCAGTGCTAGTACAATCCAGGGGGGATCCTATGGCTACACCTTC.